The 30 T cell receptor beta chains below all came from one sample that was sequenced in a study of control samples from healthy donors and cancer patients. Assay used: immunoSEQ multiplex PCR; TCRdb lists only in-frame clones, some missing. The table lists about 140,000 clones, 89% of them singletons. The sequenced sample consisted of blood. These receptors all stem from a man under 40 in good health.

This chain links TRBV6-5 with TRBJ2-5; the D gene is possibly TRBD1 (6 bases). CDR1 MNHEY and CDR2 SVGAGI come from the germline V gene. Trimming removed 2 bases from V and 2 bases from J, with 6 bases in between. This CDR3 has 13 residues. The CDR3 DNA is TGTGCCAGCAGTTACAGGGGGCAAGAGACCCAGTACTTC. Protein product: CASSYRGQETQYF.

The chain recombines TRBV24-1 with TRBJ2-7, with D hard to call. CDR3 size: 14 residues. V lost 2 bases and J lost 1, with 8 bases in between. Germline lookup yields CDR1 KGHDR and CDR2 SFDVKD. The CDR3 sequence is CATSDSRQSYEQYF. CDR3 DNA: TGTGCCACCAGTGATTCGAGACAATCCTACGAGCAGTACTTC.

The J gene is TRBJ2-3, the V gene TRBV5-8; TRBD1 matches at 7 bases. Trimming took 5 bases from V and 2 from J; bases not matched to a gene: 5. Looked up from germline, CDR1 is SGHTS and CDR2 is YDEGEE. The CDR3 is 14 residues long. In nucleotides, the CDR3 is TGTGCCAGCAGGAGGACAGGCGTCACAGATACGCAGTATTTT. The encoded protein is CASRRTGVTDTQYF.

The rearrangement joins TRBV6-6 to TRBJ2-5; D remains ambiguous. CDR3 length: 14 amino acids. V shed 6 bases and J shed 0 bases, with 11 bases lying between them. Germline V gives CDR1 MNHNY, CDR2 SVGAGI (reference sequence). The CDR3 DNA is TGTGCCAGCAGCATAGGACGGAACCAAGAGACCCAGTACTTC. Its protein product is CASSIGRNQETQYF.

The chain is built from TRBV3-1 (or the pseudogene TRBV3-2) and TRBJ1-5, with D perhaps matching TRBD1 (5 bases). Looked up from germline, CDR1 is LGHDT and CDR2 is YNNKEL (reference sequence). V gave up 4 bases and J gave up 2 bases, with 12 bases separating them. The CDR3 sequence is 15 residues long. The CDR3 region has the DNA TGTGCCAGCAGCCGTGGGGAGGGGCGCAATCAGCCCCAGCATTTT. It specifies CASSRGEGRNQPQHF.

The genes are TRBV2 and TRBJ2-3; 8 bases line up with TRBD2. Germline V gene sequence: CDR1 SNHLY, CDR2 FYNNEI. The CDR3 totals 12 residues. V shed 6 bases and J 9 bases; nucleotides not matched to a gene: 5. The CDR3 DNA reads TGTGCCAGCAGCCCTCTAGCGGGCACGCAGTATTTT. Protein: CASSPLAGTQYF.

This clone came up once. The chain links TRBV11-3 to TRBJ1-1, with D possibly being TRBD1 (5 bases). Germline V lookup: CDR1 SGHNT, CDR2 YENEEA. V lost 5 bases to trimming and J lost 8 bases, with 15 bases between them. This CDR3 comprises 13 residues. CDR3 amino acids: CASSPKGTTEAFF. The CDR3 region has the DNA TGTGCCAGCAGCCCTAAAGGGACGACCGAAGCTTTCTTT. The full variable domain, rest sourced from reference TRBV11-3 and TRBJ1-1, is EAGVVQSPRYKIIEKKQPVAFWCNPISGHNTLYWYLQNLGQGPELLIRYENEEAVDDSQLPKDRFSAERLKGVDSTLKIQPAELGDSAVYLCASSPKGTTEAFFGQGTRLTVV.

This clone was seen just once. The J gene is TRBJ2-7, the V gene TRBV29-1, with TRBD1 matching over 12 bases. The J segment lost 2 bases and the V segment lost 5 bases, leaving 4 bases of the junction unmatched. Germline V gene lookup returns CDR1 SQVTM and CDR2 ANQGSEA. This CDR3 region has 14 residues. The CDR3 DNA sequence: TGCAGCGTTCGGGGACAGGGGGCCACCTACGAGCAGTACTTC. As protein: CSVRGQGATYEQYF.

The gene calls are TRBV19 and TRBJ2-7; D is perhaps TRBD1 (6 bases). Per germline, CDR1 LNHDA and CDR2 SQIVND (reference sequence). Trimming removed 2 bases from V and 0 bases from J, with 11 bases in between. The CDR3 loop spans 15 amino acids. This CDR3 reads CASSISGTSSYEQYF. The CDR3 DNA reads TGTGCCAGTAGTATATCGGGGACAAGCTCCTACGAGCAGTACTTC.

This clone is medium-sized (0.01 to 0.1%) by share. The chain joins TRBV14 to TRBJ1-1; D gene ambiguous. V was pared by 0 bases and J by 4 bases, with 9 bases between. The CDR3 runs to 14 residues. Germline CDR1 SGHDN, CDR2 FVKESK. CDR3 sequence: CASSQDRWGTEAFF. The CDR3 nucleotides read TGTGCCAGCAGCCAAGACCGGTGGGGCACTGAAGCTTTCTTT.

The chain joins TRBV3-1 (or the pseudogene TRBV3-2) to TRBJ2-1; 8 bases match TRBD1. The CDR3 loop spans 16 amino acids. The ends lost 2 bases at V and 5 bases at J; junction bases unmatched: 8. CDR1 and CDR2 (germline): LGHDT, YNNKEL (reference sequence). The DNA of the CDR3 is TGTGCCAGCAGCCAACCGAATACAGGGGGGCACAATGAGCAGTTCTTC. It is translated as CASSQPNTGGHNEQFF.

The sample holds one count of this clone. The chain combines TRBV5-3 with TRBJ1-1, with 10 bases aligning to TRBD1. TRBV5-3 is sorted into the ORF group, with uncertain function. The V and J ends lost 4 bases and 4 bases, in that order; junction bases with no gene match: 4. The CDR3 contains 14 residues. In DNA form, the CDR3 reads TGTGCCAGAAGCACCCGACAGGGGGCCACTGAAGCTTTCTTT. This codes for CARSTRQGATEAFF.

This chain uses TRBV9 with TRBJ2-5; 8 bases align to TRBD2. CDR1 is SGDLS, CDR2 YYNGEE, per germline. The CDR3 has 15 amino acids. V shed 2 bases, J shed 5 bases, and the junction held 8 bases outside the gene matches. CDR3 loop: CASSVSGDHRETQYF. The CDR3 nucleotides are TGTGCCAGCAGCGTTAGCGGGGACCACCGGGAGACCCAGTACTTC.

This CDR3 is CASSRMGQGNYEQYF. The CDR3 DNA sequence: TGTGCCAGCAGCCGGATGGGACAGGGGAACTACGAGCAGTACTTC. The chain recombines TRBV11-2 with TRBJ2-7, with TRBD1 identical over 10 bases. V dropped 5 bases and J dropped 3; count of bases not matched to a gene: 7. CDR1 is SGHAT and CDR2 is FQNNGV in the germline V gene. The CDR3 is made up of 15 amino acids.

The V gene is TRBV6-6, the J gene TRBJ1-2; 10 positions match TRBD1. With V trimmed by 4 bases and J by 4 bases, 6 bases remained unmatched. Germline loops: CDR1 MNHNY, CDR2 SVGAGI (reference sequence). The CDR3 totals 15 residues. Written as DNA, the CDR3 is TGTGCCAGCAGTTCCCCGGGACAGGGGTCCTATGGCTACACCTTC. It codes for CASSSPGQGSYGYTF.

The rearrangement links TRBV9 to TRBJ1-3, with a weak D call TRBD1 (6 bases). Looked up from germline, CDR1 is SGDLS and CDR2 is YYNGEE. Trimming shortened V by 4 bases and J by 0 bases, and 14 bases separated the two germline ends. The CDR3 totals 16 residues. This CDR3 reads CASSTGTTDSGNTIYF. CDR3 DNA sequence: TGTGCCAGCAGCACAGGGACAACCGACTCTGGAAACACCATATATTTT.

The chain is built from TRBV7-2 and TRBJ2-5; D might be TRBD1 (7 bases). The ends were cut back, 4 bases at V and 7 bases at J, with 19 bases in the middle. The germline gives CDR1 SGHTA, CDR2 FQGNSA. The CDR3 length is 15 residues. The CDR3 is CASSWERVQGGTQYF. Here the CDR3 DNA reads TGTGCCAGCAGCTGGGAGCGGGTCCAGGGGGGGACCCAGTACTTC.

This chain uses TRBV13 with TRBJ2-1; unclear D gene. The V end lost 2 bases, the J end lost 4 bases, and 21 bases lay between the germline ends. The CDR3 spans 18 residues. Germline values: CDR1 PRHDT, CDR2 FYEKMQ (reference sequence). The CDR3 sequence: CASSLWSDPVLDYNEQFF. In DNA form, the CDR3 reads TGTGCCAGCAGCTTATGGTCAGACCCGGTTCTAGATTACAATGAGCAGTTCTTC.

V and J are TRBV4-1 and TRBJ2-1, with a tentative D call TRBD1 (6 bases). This CDR3 region has 13 residues. Trimming pared 1 base from V and 9 bases from J, leaving 10 bases between. Germline CDR1 MGHRA, CDR2 YSYEKL. The CDR3 spells CASSQVGQTEQFF. CDR3 sequence (DNA): TGCGCCAGCAGCCAAGTAGGACAGACTGAGCAGTTCTTC.

CDR3 residues: CATRPDRGQTGELFF. CDR3 nucleotides: TGTGCCACCCGTCCGGACAGGGGGCAGACCGGGGAGCTGTTTTTT. This chain uses TRBV15 with TRBJ2-2; 11 positions agree with TRBD1. CDR3 length: 15 residues. V gave up 8 bases and J gave up 5 bases; unmatched junction bases: 7. Germline V gene lookup returns CDR1 LNHNV and CDR2 YYDKDF (reference sequence).

In DNA, the CDR3 is TGTGCCAGCAGCCGACAGCAAGAGACCCAGTACTTC. Residues: CASSRQQETQYF. V usage is TRBV5-8 and J usage is TRBJ2-5, with D tentatively TRBD1 (5 bases). Trimming took 4 bases from V and 2 from J, leaving 6 bases between them. The CDR3 has 12 residues. Germline lookup yields CDR1 SGHTS and CDR2 YDEGEE. Looking up the rest from reference TRBV5-8 and TRBJ2-5 gives the full variable domain: EAGVTQSPTHLIKTRGQQATLRCSPISGHTSVYWYQQALGLGLQFLLWYDEGEERNRGNFPPRFSGRQFPNYSSELNVNALELEDSALYLCASSRQQETQYFGPGTRLLVL.

The V and J genes are TRBV9 and TRBJ2-3; 8 nucleotides agree with TRBD2. V trimming: 4 bases; J trimming: 3 bases; junction bases outside the gene matches: 10. The germline V gene has CDR1 SGDLS and CDR2 YYNGEE. The CDR3 has 16 amino acids. In DNA, the CDR3 is TGTGCCAGCAGCCGCGGCTACGGGGGGGCTACAGATACGCAGTATTTT. Encoded protein: CASSRGYGGATDTQYF.

This chain connects TRBV7-9 to TRBJ2-7; D may be TRBD1 (6 bases). From germline, CDR1 is SEHNR and CDR2 FQNEAQ (reference sequence). CDR3 length: 14 residues. With 5 bases removed from V and 6 bases from J, the gap between germline ends came to 17 bases. CDR3 residues: CASSLSQGTGEQYF. The DNA for the CDR3 is TGTGCCAGCAGCCTATCCCAGGGGACGGGCGAGCAGTACTTC.

The chain recombines TRBV27 with TRBJ2-7; D ambiguous. With 5 bases removed from V and 5 bases from J, the gap between germline ends came to 7 bases. Germline V gene data show CDR1 as MNHEY and CDR2 as SMNVEV (reference sequence). The CDR3 is 11 amino acids. CDR3 protein: CASSDSHEQYF. The CDR3 DNA follows: TGTGCCAGCAGTGATTCCCACGAGCAGTACTTC.

V gene TRBV6-5 combines with J gene TRBJ2-2, with D tentatively TRBD1 (6 bases). The CDR3 is made up of 15 amino acids. Germline V gene sequence: CDR1 MNHEY, CDR2 SVGAGI. Deletions cut 4 bases from V and 2 bases from J, with 11 bases between. The CDR3 protein is CASSSGARNTGELFF. For the CDR3, the DNA is TGTGCCAGCAGTTCAGGGGCCCGAAACACCGGGGAGCTGTTTTTT.

J is TRBJ2-2 and V is TRBV9; no clear D. There are 17 residues in the CDR3. Trimming shortened V by 5 bases and J by 2 bases, and 19 bases separated the two germline ends. Germline V CDR1 and CDR2: SGDLS, YYNGEE. The CDR3 bases are TGTGCCAGCAGTACCCGGAGACTGGAAGAAAACACCGGGGAGCTGTTTTTT. This translates into CASSTRRLEENTGELFF.

The chain employs TRBV4-3 and TRBJ2-7, with 8 bases that match TRBD2. Germline assignment: CDR1 LGHNA and CDR2 YSLEER. The CDR3 loop spans 16 amino acids. J lost 3 bases, V lost 3 bases, and 10 bases had no gene match. Here the CDR3 reads CASSQGVQAGVYEQYF. Here the CDR3 DNA reads TGCGCCAGCAGCCAGGGGGTACAAGCGGGAGTCTACGAGCAGTACTTC.

The chain joins TRBV27 to TRBJ1-2, with unresolved D. Trimming removed 6 bases from V and 0 bases from J, with 17 bases in between. Germline loops: CDR1 MNHEY, CDR2 SMNVEV (reference sequence). The CDR3 totals 16 residues. The CDR3 here is CASRSPPGSSNYGYTF. In DNA form, the CDR3 reads TGTGCCAGCAGGAGCCCCCCTGGCAGCTCTAACTATGGCTACACCTTC.

V usage is TRBV21-1 and J usage is TRBJ2-3; the table calls TRBD1, which could not be checked here. TRBV21-1 is flagged as a pseudogene. The CDR3 consists of 18 residues. CDR3 protein: CASSNRGPGQENTDTQYF. For the CDR3, the DNA is TGTGCCAGCAGCAATAGGGGCCCGGGACAGGAGAACACAGATACGCAGTATTTT.

J is TRBJ1-6 and V is TRBV15, with D tentatively TRBD1 (5 bases). Germline assignment: CDR1 LNHNV and CDR2 YYDKDF (reference sequence). V lost 0 bases and J lost 9, with 15 bases in between. The CDR3 covers 16 residues. The CDR3 DNA reads TGTGCCACCAGCAGAGATCAACGGGGACGGGCTTCACCCCTCCACTTT. It is translated as CATSRDQRGRASPLHF. Looking up the rest from reference TRBV15 and TRBJ1-6 gives the full variable domain: DAMVIQNPRYQVTQFGKPVTLSCSQTLNHNVMYWYQQKSSQAPKLLFHYYDKDFNNEADTPDNFQSRRPNTSFCFLDIRSPGLGDTAMYLCATSRDQRGRASPLHFGNGTRLTVT.